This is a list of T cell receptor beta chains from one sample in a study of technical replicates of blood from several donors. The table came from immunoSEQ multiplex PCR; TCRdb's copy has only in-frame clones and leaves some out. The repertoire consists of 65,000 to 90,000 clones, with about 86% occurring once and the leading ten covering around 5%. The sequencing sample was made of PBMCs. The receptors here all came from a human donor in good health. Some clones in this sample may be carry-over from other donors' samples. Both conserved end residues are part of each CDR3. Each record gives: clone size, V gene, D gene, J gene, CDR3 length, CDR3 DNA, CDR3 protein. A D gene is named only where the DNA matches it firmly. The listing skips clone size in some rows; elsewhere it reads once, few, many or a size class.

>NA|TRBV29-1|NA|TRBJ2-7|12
TGCAGCGTTGTCGTACAGACCTACGAGCAGTACTTC
CSVVVQTYEQYF
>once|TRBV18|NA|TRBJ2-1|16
TGTGCCAGCTCACCAAACAGCGACCCAAGGGGCAATGAGCAGTTCTTC
CASSPNSDPRGNEQFF
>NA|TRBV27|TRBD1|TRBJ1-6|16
TGTGCCAGCAGTCGGCAACAGGGGTCCTATAATTCACCCCTCCACTTT
CASSRQQGSYNSPLHF
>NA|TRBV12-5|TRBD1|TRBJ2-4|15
TGTGCTAGTGGGACCTCGGACAGGTGGGGGAACATTCAGTACTTC
CASGTSDRWGNIQYF
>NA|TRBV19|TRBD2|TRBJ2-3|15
TGTGCCAGTAGTATACCACTAGCGCGCACAGATACGCAGTATTTT
CASSIPLARTDTQYF
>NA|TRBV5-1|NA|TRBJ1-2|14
TGCGCCAGCAGCTTAGATTCACAACCCTATGGCTACACCTTC
CASSLDSQPYGYTF
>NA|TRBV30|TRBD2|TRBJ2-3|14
TGTGCCTGGAGTGCGGGACTAGTCACAGATACGCAGTATTTT
CAWSAGLVTDTQYF
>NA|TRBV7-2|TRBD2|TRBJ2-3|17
TGTGCCAGCAGCTTAGGGTTAGCGGGAGGGCGAACAGATACGCAGTATTTT
CASSLGLAGGRTDTQYF
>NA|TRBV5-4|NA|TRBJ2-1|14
TGTGCCAGCAGCTTGGGTAACTCCTACAATGAGCAGTTCTTC
CASSLGNSYNEQFF
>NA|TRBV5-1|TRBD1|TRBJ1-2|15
TGCGCCAGCGCTAGGACGACAGGGGGCGTCGATGGCTACACCTTC
CASARTTGGVDGYTF